The 30 T cell receptor beta chains reported below all come from one sample, sequenced in a study of shared clonotypes between healthy human individuals. Profiling relied on immunoSEQ multiplex PCR, and the TCRdb table lists in-frame clones only, not all of them. The data hold approximately 400,000 clones, with about 96% observed a single time. Sequencing was carried out using memory CD8+ T cells sorted from blood. The subset denotes: CD45RO+ cells pooled with CCR7-negative TemRA cells. These receptors were taken from a man aged 25 to 40 in good health.

In nucleotides, the CDR3 is TGTGCCAGCAGCTTAGTCCCAGGGGAGGCTAACTATGGCTACACCTTC. Translating it yields CASSLVPGEANYGYTF. The chain joins TRBV7-9 to TRBJ1-2; a weak D match, TRBD1 (6 bases). Trimming took off 1 base at V and 0 bases at J, with 12 bases between the two ends. Germline V gene data show CDR1 as SEHNR and CDR2 as FQNEAQ (reference sequence). This CDR3 comprises 16 residues.

V is TRBV5-1 and J is TRBJ2-2; possibly TRBD1 for D (6 bases). The CDR3 has 14 residues. V was cut by 3 bases and J by 6 bases, with 12 bases left in between. The germline V gene encodes CDR1 SGHRS and CDR2 YFSETQ. CDR3 sequence reads: CASSSQGKPGELFF. The CDR3 DNA sequence: TGCGCCAGCAGCTCACAGGGTAAACCCGGGGAGCTGTTTTTT.

The chain links TRBV27 to TRBJ2-3; 8 nucleotides align to TRBD2. CDR1 and CDR2 (germline): MNHEY, SMNVEV (reference sequence). The CDR3 extends over 13 amino acids. The trim removed 3 bases at V and 5 bases at J, leaving 1 base unmatched. The CDR3 DNA sequence: TGTGCCAGCAGTTTCCGGGAGGGAGATACGCAGTATTTT. It specifies CASSFREGDTQYF.

This clone was seen more than once but under ten times. V is TRBV19 and J is TRBJ1-2; D not resolved. The V gene's germline CDR1 is LNHDA and CDR2 SQIVND (reference sequence). The V and J ends lost 6 bases and 2 bases respectively, with 19 bases between them. The CDR3 has 16 residues. For the CDR3, the DNA is TGTGCCAGTAGATCACTAGTGTTGAAGGCGAACTATGGCTACACCTTC. Protein sequence: CASRSLVLKANYGYTF.

The chain is built from TRBV7-2 and TRBJ2-1; 10 bases agree with TRBD1. The V segment lost 3 bases and the J segment 0 bases; nucleotides outside the gene matches: 5. The CDR3 is made up of 17 amino acids. Germline V gene data show CDR1 as SGHTA and CDR2 as FQGNSA. CDR3 bases: TGTGCCAGCAGCTTCCCCCGGACAGGGGGCTCCTACAATGAGCAGTTCTTC. Translating gives CASSFPRTGGSYNEQFF. The complete variable domain, with remaining parts taken from reference TRBV7-2 and TRBJ2-1, reads GAGVSQSPSNKVTEKGKDVELRCDPISGHTALYWYRQSLGQGLEFLIYFQGNSAPDKSGLPSDRFSAERTGGSVSTLTIQRTQQEDSAVYLCASSFPRTGGSYNEQFFGPGTRLTVL.

This chain links TRBV30 with TRBJ2-6; maybe TRBD1 (6 bases). V dropped 4 bases and J dropped 0 bases, with 13 bases sitting between them. Per the germline V gene, CDR1 is GTSNPN and CDR2 is SVGIG (reference sequence). The CDR3 is 16 residues long. The CDR3 reads CAWKPGVLSGANVLTF. The CDR3 DNA sequence: TGTGCCTGGAAACCAGGGGTCCTCTCTGGGGCCAACGTCCTGACTTTC.

The V gene is TRBV28, the J gene TRBJ2-7; TRBD1 aligns across 8 bases. V was pared by 4 bases and J by 0 bases, with 8 bases of the junction left unmatched. This CDR3 comprises 16 residues. The germline V gene has CDR1 MDHEN and CDR2 SYDVKM. DNA of the CDR3: TGTGCCAGCAGTTCCATGGGACAGGCCCTCTCCTACGAGCAGTACTTC. Its translation is CASSSMGQALSYEQYF.

The genes are TRBV9 and TRBJ2-1; possibly TRBD2 for D (6 bases). This CDR3 comprises 16 residues. The ends were cut back, 1 base at V and 5 bases at J, with 16 bases in the middle. The germline gives CDR1 SGDLS, CDR2 YYNGEE. CDR3 protein: CASSVSGVVENNEQFF. In DNA, the CDR3 is TGTGCCAGCAGCGTATCGGGGGTCGTGGAGAACAATGAGCAGTTCTTC.

This sequence joins TRBV7-9 and TRBJ1-1; possibly TRBD1 for D (5 bases). Deletions cut 5 bases from V and 1 base from J, with 17 bases between. Germline loops: CDR1 SEHNR, CDR2 FQNEAQ (reference sequence). The length of the CDR3 is 16 residues. CDR3 nucleotides: TGTGCCAGCAGCGAACCAGGGATTAGGGGGAACACTGAAGCTTTCTTT. Its protein is CASSEPGIRGNTEAFF.

This chain joins TRBV2 and TRBJ2-3; TRBD2 might be the D (5 bases). The CDR3 runs 11 residues. V lost 9 bases and J lost 5, with 9 bases in between. The germline V gene encodes CDR1 SNHLY and CDR2 FYNNEI. CDR3 residues: CARAGLDTQYF. The CDR3 DNA sequence: TGTGCCAGGGCAGGACTAGATACGCAGTATTTT. The variable domain in full, completed from reference TRBV2 and TRBJ2-3, reads EPEVTQTPSHQVTQMGQEVILRCVPISNHLYFYWYRQILGQKVEFLVSFYNNEISEKSEIFDDQFSVERPDGSNFTLKIRSTKLEDSAMYFCARAGLDTQYFGPGTRLTVL.

J is TRBJ1-5 and V is TRBV25-1; possible D gene TRBD1, 6 bases. Germline lookup yields CDR1 MGHDK and CDR2 SYGVNS. The CDR3 sequence is 14 residues long. V was cut by 3 bases and J by 3 bases, with 9 bases left in between. The CDR3 DNA reads TGTGCCAGCAGTGATGACAGGCTCAATCAGCCCCAGCATTTT. Protein product: CASSDDRLNQPQHF. The full variable domain, in which reference TRBV25-1 and TRBJ1-5 provide the parts outside the CDR3, is EADIYQTPRYLVIGTGKKITLECSQTMGHDKMYWYQQDPGMELHLIHYSYGVNSTEKGDLSSESTVSRIRTEHFPLTLESARPSHTSQYLCASSDDRLNQPQHFGDGTRLSIL.

The chain has TRBV10-3 and TRBJ2-3, with 7 bases identical to TRBD2. CDR3 length: 13 residues. In germline, CDR1 is ENHRY, CDR2 SYGVKD. Unmatched junction bases numbered 3, after V lost 8 bases and J lost 1 base. The CDR3 coding sequence is TGTGCCATCCTGCGGGAGCGCACAGATACGCAGTATTTT. Translated, it gives CAILRERTDTQYF.

The chain couples TRBV14 to TRBJ2-7, with 13 bases matching TRBD2. This CDR3 has 17 amino acids. V lost 0 bases, J lost 3 bases, and 5 bases stayed unmatched. Germline CDR1 and CDR2: SGHDN and FVKESK. CDR3 amino acids: CASSQDLGTSGDYEQYF. The DNA of the CDR3 is TGTGCCAGCAGCCAAGACCTCGGGACTAGCGGGGACTACGAGCAGTACTTC.

CDR3 region: CASTTGDIQPQHF. DNA of the CDR3: TGCGCCAGCACCACAGGGGATATTCAGCCCCAGCATTTT. The chain is built from TRBV5-1 and TRBJ1-5, with 7 bases that match TRBD1. V was clipped by 6 bases and J by 6 bases; unmatched bases: 6. From germline, CDR1 is SGHRS and CDR2 YFSETQ. CDR3 length: 13 residues.

V gene TRBV28 combines with J gene TRBJ2-2; 8 bases agree with TRBD1. Trimming at V came to 5 bases and at J to 4 bases, leaving 3 bases not matched to a gene. Germline V lookup: CDR1 MDHEN, CDR2 SYDVKM. The CDR3 sequence is 14 residues long. CDR3 amino acids: CASSITGGTGELFF. CDR3 DNA sequence: TGTGCCAGCAGTATAACAGGGGGCACCGGGGAGCTGTTTTTT.

The chain is built from TRBV4-1 and TRBJ1-1; D gene unclear. The germline V and J ends were trimmed by 5 bases and 7 bases, with 14 bases remaining between them. Per the germline V gene, CDR1 is MGHRA and CDR2 is YSYEKL. This CDR3 spans 13 amino acids. The CDR3 protein is CASSFTVGGEAFF. CDR3 coding DNA: TGCGCCAGCAGCTTTACAGTAGGTGGTGAAGCTTTCTTT.

The chain combines TRBV7-8 with TRBJ2-7, with 8 bases identical to TRBD2. The CDR3 runs to 15 residues. The J segment lost 6 bases and the V segment lost 5 bases, leaving 12 bases of the junction unmatched. Germline CDR1 is SGHVS and CDR2 is FQNEAQ. CDR3 DNA: TGTGCCAGCAGCCCCCAGCGGGAGTTTTTCCGCGAGCAGTACTTC. It encodes CASSPQREFFREQYF.

This clone was seen a single time. V and J are TRBV20-1 and TRBJ1-1; D possibly corresponds to TRBD1 (6 bases). V gave up 6 bases and J gave up 11 bases, with 16 bases separating them. CDR1 is DFQATT and CDR2 is SNEGSKA in the germline V gene (reference sequence). This CDR3 has 11 amino acids. The CDR3 region is CSAPGARSAFF. The DNA for the CDR3 is TGCAGTGCCCCAGGGGCACGGTCTGCTTTCTTT.

The J gene is TRBJ2-1, the V gene TRBV9; 7 bases are shared with TRBD2. The germline CDR1 and CDR2 sequences are SGDLS and YYNGEE. V lost 3 bases, J lost 6 bases, and 3 bases stayed unmatched. The CDR3 has 13 residues. The CDR3 sequence: CASSGGLLNEQFF. The DNA for the CDR3 is TGTGCCAGCAGCGGGGGACTACTCAATGAGCAGTTCTTC.

The chain carries TRBV5-4 and TRBJ2-1; 11 positions match TRBD2. Trimming removed 0 bases from V and 4 bases from J; junction bases left unmatched: 12. Per the germline V gene, CDR1 is SGHNT and CDR2 is YYREEE (reference sequence). This CDR3 contains 19 residues. CDR3 amino acids: CASSLVLVFSGRAYNEQFF. The CDR3 DNA is TGTGCCAGCAGCTTGGTACTGGTCTTTAGCGGGAGGGCTTACAATGAGCAGTTCTTC.

The rearrangement links TRBV11-2 to TRBJ1-1, with 7 bases that match TRBD1. Per germline, CDR1 SGHAT and CDR2 FQNNGV. The CDR3 spans 13 residues. Trimming removed 2 bases from V and 9 bases from J; junction bases left unmatched: 6. DNA for the CDR3: TGTGCCAGCAGCTTAACGGGACAGTATCAAGCTTTCTTT. Amino acids: CASSLTGQYQAFF.

This rearrangement joins TRBV9 to TRBJ2-5; D could derive from TRBD1 or TRBD2 (5 bases each). Trimming pared 0 bases from V and 7 bases from J, leaving 16 bases between. The V gene's germline CDR1 is SGDLS and CDR2 YYNGEE. The CDR3 runs 15 residues. This CDR3 is CASSVEGERLGTQYF. The CDR3 region has the DNA TGTGCCAGCAGCGTAGAAGGGGAGAGGCTAGGGACCCAGTACTTC.

The chain is built from TRBV28 and TRBJ1-2, with D possibly being TRBD1 (5 bases). CDR3 size: 15 residues. Trimming took off 3 bases at V and 0 bases at J, with 11 bases between the two ends. Germline V lookup: CDR1 MDHEN, CDR2 SYDVKM. The CDR3 nucleotides are TGTGCCAGCAGTTTGGTGGGGGGAGCTAACTATGGCTACACCTTC. This translates into CASSLVGGANYGYTF.

V usage is TRBV6-1 and J usage is TRBJ2-1; possibly TRBD2 for D (6 bases). CDR1 MNHNS and CDR2 SASEGT come from the germline V gene. This CDR3 is 16 amino acids long. The V and J ends lost 2 bases and 2 bases respectively, with 13 bases between them. In DNA, the CDR3 is TGTGCCAGCAGTGAATTTTTCGGGGGAACCTACAATGAGCAGTTCTTC. As protein: CASSEFFGGTYNEQFF.

The V call is TRBV1, the J call TRBJ2-3; the DNA was not compared with TRBD2, the D call given in the table. TRBV1 is a pseudogene segment. CDR3 size: 18 residues. Written as DNA, the CDR3 is TGCACCAGCAGCCAAGATGGGCCGACTAGCGGGAGCACAGATACGCAGTATTTT. Residues: CTSSQDGPTSGSTDTQYF.

The CDR3 loop is CASSPKGPKPNTGELFF. As DNA, the CDR3 is TGTGCCAGCAGCCCAAAAGGGCCGAAACCGAACACCGGGGAGCTGTTTTTT. The chain has TRBV7-2 and TRBJ2-2; D remains ambiguous. Deletions cut 5 bases from V and 0 bases from J, with 16 bases between. The CDR3 consists of 17 residues. Per the germline V gene, CDR1 is SGHTA and CDR2 is FQGNSA.

The DNA for the CDR3 is TGTGCCACCAGCAGTCCGGGACAGGGGGGAGAGACCCAGTACTTC. Translated: CATSSPGQGGETQYF. The rearrangement uses TRBV15 and TRBJ2-5, with 11 positions matching TRBD1. Germline lookup yields CDR1 LNHNV and CDR2 YYDKDF (reference sequence). The ends lost 3 bases at V and 4 bases at J; junction bases unmatched: 4. There are 15 residues in the CDR3.

This clone is a singleton in its sample. The chain uses TRBV4-2 and TRBJ2-5; no clear D. CDR1 is LGHNA and CDR2 is YNFKEQ in the germline V gene. The CDR3 runs to 11 residues. V lost 4 bases to trimming and J lost 6 bases, with 6 bases between them. For the CDR3, the DNA is TGTGCCAGCAGCCCTCAGAAGACCCAGTACTTC. Translating gives CASSPQKTQYF.

V is TRBV27 and J is TRBJ2-7; no clear D gene. V gave up 11 bases and J gave up 2 bases, with 4 bases separating them. Germline V gene lookup returns CDR1 MNHEY and CDR2 SMNVEV (reference sequence). The CDR3 spans 9 residues. In DNA form, the CDR3 reads TGTGCCGATCCCTACGAGCAGTACTTC. Its translation: CADPYEQYF.

The chain recombines TRBV5-4 with TRBJ2-7; possible D gene TRBD2, 5 bases. The CDR3 length is 15 residues. Germline CDR1 and CDR2: SGHNT and YYREEE (reference sequence). V gave up 3 bases and J gave up 3 bases, with 16 bases separating them. Here the CDR3 DNA reads TGTGCCAGCAGCTCCGGGAACCCCGGTGGCTACGAGCAGTACTTC. Translating it yields CASSSGNPGGYEQYF.